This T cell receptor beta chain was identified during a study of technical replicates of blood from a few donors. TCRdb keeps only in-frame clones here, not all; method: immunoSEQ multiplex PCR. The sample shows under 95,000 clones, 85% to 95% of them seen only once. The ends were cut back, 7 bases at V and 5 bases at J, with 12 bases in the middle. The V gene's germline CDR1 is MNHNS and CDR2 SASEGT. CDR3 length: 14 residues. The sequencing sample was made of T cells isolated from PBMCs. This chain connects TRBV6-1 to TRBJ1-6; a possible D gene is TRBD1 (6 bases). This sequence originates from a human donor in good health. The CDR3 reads CASKQRQDNSPLHF. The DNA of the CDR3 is TGTGCCAGCAAACAGAGACAGGATAATTCACCCCTCCACTTT.